This passage covers 18 T cell receptor beta chains from one sample sequenced in a study of a mutant IDH1 vaccine in newly diagnosed glioma. Time point indicated: baseline, week 1 (first vaccination visit). Described treatment: pre-vaccination baseline after standard-of-care therapy. Profiling relied on immunoSEQ multiplex PCR, and the TCRdb table lists in-frame clones only, not all of them. This table has about 51,000 clones, over 65% appearing once. The sequences come from PBMCs, collected from a glioma patient treated with radiotherapy, temozolomide or both. The receptors derive from a middle-aged woman with glioma.

The gene calls are TRBV7-6 and TRBJ1-5, with D perhaps matching TRBD1 (6 bases). Trimming took off 2 bases at V and 4 bases at J, with 9 bases between the two ends. CDR3 length: 14 residues. CDR1 SGHVS and CDR2 FNYEAQ come from the germline V gene. The CDR3 is CASSLLQGNQPQHF. For the CDR3, the DNA is TGTGCCAGCAGCTTATTACAGGGAAATCAGCCCCAGCATTTT.

The V and J genes are TRBV6-4 and TRBJ1-5; TRBD1 matches at 8 bases. Losses at the gene ends were 7 bases for V and 2 bases for J; bases not matched to a gene: 7. Germline V CDR1 and CDR2: MRHNA, SNTAGT. This CDR3 is built from 15 residues. CDR3 in DNA: TGTGCCAGCACAGGGGGCGGGAAAGGCAATCAGCCCCAGCATTTT. Translating it yields CASTGGGKGNQPQHF.

The genes are TRBV20-1 and TRBJ2-1; no clear D. This CDR3 is built from 11 residues. The germline V gene encodes CDR1 DFQATT and CDR2 SNEGSKA (reference sequence). V was clipped by 1 base and J by 4 bases, with 2 bases between them. CDR3 residues: CSARGYNEQFF. DNA for the CDR3: TGCAGTGCTAGAGGGTACAATGAGCAGTTCTTC.

The chain recombines TRBV19 with TRBJ1-2; TRBD1 matches at 9 bases. Germline V gene lookup returns CDR1 LNHDA and CDR2 SQIVND (reference sequence). The J segment lost 6 bases and the V segment lost 6 bases, leaving 11 bases of the junction unmatched. The CDR3 consists of 15 residues. CDR3 region: CASSRQGVTIDGYTF. The CDR3 nucleotides read TGTGCCAGTAGCAGACAGGGGGTGACGATAGATGGCTACACCTTC. Drawing the rest from reference TRBV19 and TRBJ1-2, the complete variable domain is DGGITQSPKYLFRKEGQNVTLSCEQNLNHDAMYWYRQDPGQGLRLIYYSQIVNDFQKGDIAEGYSVSREKKESFPLTVTSAQKNPTAFYLCASSRQGVTIDGYTFGSGTRLTVV.

The genes are TRBV5-4 and TRBJ2-2; TRBD2 matches 12 bases. Germline V gives CDR1 SGHNT, CDR2 YYREEE (reference sequence). Germline trimming cut 7 bases from V and 5 bases from J; bases unmatched to any gene: 3. This CDR3 region has 14 residues. The CDR3 spells CASASGGGTGELFF. DNA of the CDR3: TGTGCCAGCGCTAGCGGGGGGGGTACCGGGGAGCTGTTTTTT.

J is TRBJ2-1 and V is TRBV10-1, with TRBD2 matching 7 bases. With 6 bases clipped from V and 6 bases from J, the junction kept 8 bases outside the gene matches. The CDR3 is made up of 14 amino acids. Germline V gene sequence: CDR1 WNHNN, CDR2 SYGVQD (reference sequence). Written as DNA, the CDR3 is TGCGCCAGCAGCGGGGGGATACCTACCAATGAGCAGTTCTTC. Translating gives CASSGGIPTNEQFF.

This clone has just a few counts. CDR3 amino acids: CASSRDKNTEAFF. Here the CDR3 DNA reads TGCGCCAGCAGTCGAGACAAGAACACTGAAGCTTTCTTT. J is TRBJ1-1 and V is TRBV5-1; no firm D call. V lost 5 bases and J lost 1, with 9 bases in between. The CDR3 runs 13 residues. Per germline, CDR1 SGHRS and CDR2 YFSETQ. Drawing the rest from reference TRBV5-1 and TRBJ1-1, the complete variable domain is KAGVTQTPRYLIKTRGQQVTLSCSPISGHRSVSWYQQTPGQGLQFLFEYFSETQRNKGNFPGRFSGRQFSNSRSEMNVSTLELGDSALYLCASSRDKNTEAFFGQGTRLTVV.

The chain links TRBV11-2 to TRBJ1-1; tentative D call: TRBD1 (5 bases). CDR3 length: 13 amino acids. The V gene lost 4 bases and the J gene lost 11 bases, with 17 bases spanning the gap. Germline V gene data show CDR1 as SGHAT and CDR2 as FQNNGV. CDR3 region: CASSSSAGTGAFF. Here the CDR3 DNA reads TGTGCCAGCAGCTCATCTGCAGGGACTGGGGCTTTCTTT.

This clone has just one count. The J gene is TRBJ1-2, the V gene TRBV7-3, with a tentative D call TRBD1 (6 bases). V was cut by 1 base and J by 7 bases, with 19 bases left in between. This CDR3 has 16 amino acids. Germline values: CDR1 SGHTA, CDR2 FQGTGA. This CDR3 is CASSLSTGKIPVGYTF. CDR3 DNA sequence: TGTGCCAGCAGCTTAAGTACAGGGAAAATTCCCGTTGGCTACACCTTC.

V gene TRBV30 combines with J gene TRBJ1-2; D unclear. The CDR3 runs to 12 residues. Germline V gives CDR1 GTSNPN, CDR2 SVGIG (reference sequence). Deletions cut 0 bases from V and 4 bases from J, with 6 bases between. The CDR3 here is CAWSVHVYGYTF. The CDR3, as DNA: TGTGCCTGGAGTGTACATGTCTATGGCTACACCTTC.

The chain carries TRBV11-2 and TRBJ2-2, with 7 bases matching TRBD1. The ends lost 5 bases at V and 4 bases at J; junction bases unmatched: 4. Germline V CDR1 and CDR2: SGHAT, FQNNGV. The CDR3 loop spans 14 amino acids. The DNA for the CDR3 is TGTGCCAGCAGCACCCACAGGGGCACCGGGGAGCTGTTTTTT. Translation: CASSTHRGTGELFF. Full variable domain (remainder filled in from reference TRBV11-2 and TRBJ2-2): EAGVAQSPRYKIIEKRQSVAFWCNPISGHATLYWYQQILGQGPKLLIQFQNNGVVDDSQLPKDRFSAERLKGVDSTLKIQPAKLEDSAVYLCASSTHRGTGELFFGEGSRLTVL.

On this clone itself: The junction departs from germline at one end; a sequencing error may be responsible. J is TRBJ2-2 and V is TRBV7-7; 13 nucleotides align to TRBD2. CDR3 size: 15 residues. CDR1 and CDR2 from the germline V gene are SSHAT and FNYEAQ (reference sequence). Here the CDR3 reads CASRRGLAGTGELFF. For the CDR3, the DNA is TGTGCTAGCAGACGGGGACTAGCGGGGACCGGGGAGCTGTTTTTT.

CDR3 loop: CASRKEGGRSGELFF. The CDR3 nucleotides read TGTGCCAGCAGGAAGGAGGGGGGACGCTCCGGGGAGCTGTTTTTT. The chain combines TRBV2 with TRBJ2-2; D is perhaps TRBD1 or TRBD2 (6 bases each). V shed 6 bases and J shed 6 bases, with 17 bases lying between them. The CDR3 loop spans 15 amino acids. Germline V lookup: CDR1 SNHLY, CDR2 FYNNEI.

This clone has only a few counts. This chain joins TRBV30 and TRBJ2-7; tentatively, D is TRBD2 (5 bases). Germline V gives CDR1 GTSNPN, CDR2 SVGIG (reference sequence). CDR3 length: 14 amino acids. Deletions cut 3 bases from V and 2 bases from J, with 14 bases between. The chain's CDR3 is CAWRREPRTYEQYF. CDR3 DNA: TGTGCCTGGAGGAGGGAGCCTCGGACCTACGAGCAGTACTTC.

This clone was counted a single time. This chain links TRBV9 with TRBJ2-2; the D gene is possibly TRBD2 (5 bases). The CDR3 is made up of 15 amino acids. Per the germline V gene, CDR1 is SGDLS and CDR2 is YYNGEE. Between the trimmed V and J ends, which lost 0 bases and 4 bases, there was a span of 10 bases. The chain's CDR3 is CASSVVASSTGELFF. The CDR3 bases are TGTGCCAGCAGCGTAGTTGCTAGCTCCACCGGGGAGCTGTTTTTT.

The J gene is TRBJ1-2, the V gene TRBV7-9; the D is unclear. Germline V gives CDR1 SEHNR, CDR2 FQNEAQ (reference sequence). V lost 0 bases and J 7 bases, leaving 6 bases between the germline ends. The CDR3 is made up of 12 amino acids. The CDR3 sequence: CASSLARSGYTF. The CDR3 DNA is TGTGCCAGCAGCTTAGCGCGTAGTGGCTACACCTTC.

CDR3 sequence (DNA): TGTGCCAGCAGCGCCTCCGGGACAGAAGCTTTCTTT. Amino acids: CASSASGTEAFF. V usage is TRBV9 and J usage is TRBJ1-1; tentative D call: TRBD1 (6 bases). Germline V gene data show CDR1 as SGDLS and CDR2 as YYNGEE. The CDR3 spans 12 residues. Trimming removed 3 bases from V and 8 bases from J, with 11 bases in between. The whole variable domain, filled in from reference TRBV9 and TRBJ1-1, reads DSGVTQTPKHLITATGQRVTLRCSPRSGDLSVYWYQQSLDQGLQFLIQYYNGEERAKGNILERFSAQQFPDLHSELNLSSLELGDSALYFCASSASGTEAFFGQGTRLTVV.

This rearrangement joins TRBV30 to TRBJ2-1; 10 bases map to TRBD1. This CDR3 comprises 13 residues. With V trimmed by 2 bases and J by 7 bases, 2 bases remained unmatched. Germline CDR1 GTSNPN, CDR2 SVGIG (reference sequence). The CDR3 is CAWSRGQGNEQFF. CDR3 coding DNA: TGTGCCTGGAGTCGGGGACAGGGGAATGAGCAGTTCTTC. The full variable domain, its missing parts supplied by reference TRBV30 and TRBJ2-1, is SQTIHQWPATLVQPVGSPLSLECTVEGTSNPNLYWYRQAAGRGLQLLFYSVGIGQISSEVPQNLSASRPQDRQFILSSKKLLLSDSGFYLCAWSRGQGNEQFFGPGTRLTVL.